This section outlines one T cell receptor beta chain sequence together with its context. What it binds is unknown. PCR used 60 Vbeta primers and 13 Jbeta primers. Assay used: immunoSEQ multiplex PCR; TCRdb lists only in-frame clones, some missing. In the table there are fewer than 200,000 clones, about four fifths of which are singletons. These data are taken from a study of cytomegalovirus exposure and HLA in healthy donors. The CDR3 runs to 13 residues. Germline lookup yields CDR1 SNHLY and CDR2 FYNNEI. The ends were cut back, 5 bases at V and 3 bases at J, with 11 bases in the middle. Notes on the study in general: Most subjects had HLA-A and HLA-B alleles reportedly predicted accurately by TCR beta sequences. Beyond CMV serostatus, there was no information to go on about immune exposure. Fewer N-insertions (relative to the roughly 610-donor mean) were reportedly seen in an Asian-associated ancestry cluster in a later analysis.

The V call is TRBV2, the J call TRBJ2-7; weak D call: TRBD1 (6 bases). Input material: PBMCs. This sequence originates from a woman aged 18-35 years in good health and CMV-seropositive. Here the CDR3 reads CASSKDRRYEQYF. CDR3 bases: TGTGCCAGCAGTAAAGACAGGCGCTACGAGCAGTACTTC.